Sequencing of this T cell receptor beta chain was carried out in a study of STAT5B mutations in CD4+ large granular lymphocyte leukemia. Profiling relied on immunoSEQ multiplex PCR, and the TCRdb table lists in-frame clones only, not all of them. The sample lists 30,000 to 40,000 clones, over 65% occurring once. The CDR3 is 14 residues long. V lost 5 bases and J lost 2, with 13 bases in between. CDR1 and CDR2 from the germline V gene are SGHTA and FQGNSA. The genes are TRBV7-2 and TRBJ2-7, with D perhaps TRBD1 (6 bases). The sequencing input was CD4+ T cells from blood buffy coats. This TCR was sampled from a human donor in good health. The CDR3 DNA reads TGTGCCAGCAGCCAGCAACAGGGTCCCTACGAGCAGTACTTC. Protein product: CASSQQQGPYEQYF.